The rows below give T cell receptor beta chains drawn from one sample of a study of blood T cell repertoires in COVID-19. Only in-frame clones appear in the TCRdb table, and some are missing; sequencing was by immunoSEQ multiplex PCR. This repertoire shows around 190,000 clones, 70% to 90% found once; its top ten account for 4.5% to 5%. The sample comprised peripheral blood. The receptors shown here come from a woman aged 80 or over with acute or convalescent COVID-19. Both conserved end residues are part of each CDR3. D genes are given only for firm matches. A row's size may be missing; if present it is once, few, many or a size class.

.	TRBV6-5	TRBJ2-5	.	TGTGCCAGCAGTAGAGACGGGAGCCGGGAGACCCAGTACTTC	CASSRDGSRETQYF
once	TRBV7-8	TRBJ1-1	.	TGTGCCAGCAGCTTACAGGGCAACACTGAAGCTTTCTTT	CASSLQGNTEAFF
.	TRBV5-1	TRBJ1-5	.	TGCGCCAGCAGCTTGGAAGGGGCTAGCAATCAGCCCCAGCATTTT	CASSLEGASNQPQHF
.	TRBV27	TRBJ2-2	.	TGTGCCAGCAGTTTACGCCCGCCGGGGAACACCGGGGAGCTGTTTTTT	CASSLRPPGNTGELFF
.	TRBV12-3/TRBV12-4	TRBJ1-2	.	TGTGCCAGCAGTCCGTCAGCGGCAAATGGCTACACCTTC	CASSPSAANGYTF
.	TRBV4-3	TRBJ2-1	TRBD2	TGCGCCAGCAGCCAAGATCCTGCGGGAGGGTTCAATAGCAATGAGCAGTTCTTC	CASSQDPAGGFNSNEQFF
.	TRBV4-3	TRBJ2-7	TRBD2	TGCGCCAGCAGCCAAGGTCGCGGAGCGGGAGCTACCTACGAGCAGTACTTC	CASSQGRGAGATYEQYF
.	TRBV3-1/TRBV3-2	TRBJ2-4	TRBD1	TGTGCCAGCAGCCAGGGACAGGGGGCGGTTTTGCGGTACTTC	CASSQGQGAVLRYF
.	TRBV24-1	TRBJ2-2	.	TGTGCCACCAGTGACGGGATCGCGAACACCGGGGAGCTGTTTTTT	CATSDGIANTGELFF
.	TRBV4-3	TRBJ2-3	.	TGCGCCAGCAGCCAACCCGGGGAAGATACGCAGTATTTT	CASSQPGEDTQYF
.	TRBV10-3	TRBJ2-2	TRBD2	TGTGCCATCAGTGTGTTTGAGTCTAGCGGGAGAATGTCCGGGGAGCTGTTTTTT	CAISVFESSGRMSGELFF
.	TRBV18	TRBJ2-7	.	TGTGCCAGCTCCCCTGCCCCGGACAGTACCTACGAGCAGTACTTC	CASSPAPDSTYEQYF
.	TRBV6-6	TRBJ1-3	.	TGTGCCAGCAGTTACCCGATATTAGGGGGAGGAAACACCATATATTTT	CASSYPILGGGNTIYF
.	TRBV12-3/TRBV12-4	TRBJ2-7	.	TGTGCCAGCAGCACCCTCTGGGCCGGCGAGCAGTACTTC	CASSTLWAGEQYF
.	TRBV3-1/TRBV3-2	TRBJ2-3	TRBD1	TGTGCCAGCAGCCCGGGACAGACCACAGATACGCAGTATTTT	CASSPGQTTDTQYF
.	TRBV19	TRBJ2-7	TRBD2	TGTGCCAGTAGTCCTCAGCTAGCGGCCCTCTCCTACGAGCAGTACTTC	CASSPQLAALSYEQYF
once	TRBV7-9	TRBJ2-7	.	TGTGCCAGCAGCTTAGCGGGGCTAGTCGACGAGCAGTACTTC	CASSLAGLVDEQYF
.	TRBV18	TRBJ2-6	.	TGTGCCAGCTCACTCGCCCCGGGCTCTGGGGCCAACGTCCTGACTTTC	CASSLAPGSGANVLTF
.	TRBV19	TRBJ1-2	.	TGTGCCAGTAGTAAAACTCGGACAGTCTCGGCGTTGGGCTACACCTTC	CASSKTRTVSALGYTF
few	TRBV5-1	TRBJ1-2	TRBD1	TGCGCCAGCAGCCTAGGGGGGACAGAGCACTATGGCTACACCTTC	CASSLGGTEHYGYTF
.	TRBV30	TRBJ1-1	.	TGTGCCTGGAGTAACATGGGGGGCACTGAAGCTTTCTTT	CAWSNMGGTEAFF
.	TRBV18	TRBJ2-3	TRBD2	TGTGCCAGCTCACCACCGTCGGGACTAGCGGGGATGACGCAGTATTTT	CASSPPSGLAGMTQYF
.	TRBV4-3	TRBJ2-1	TRBD2	TGCGCCAGCAGCCAAGAGGCCCGACTAGCGGCCAAGGCTGTCTTC	CASSQEARLAAKAVF
.	TRBV20-1	TRBJ2-3	.	TGCAGTGCTAGTCGGGGGATTAGCACAGATACGCAGTATTTT	CSASRGISTDTQYF
.	TRBV5-1	TRBJ1-2	.	TGCGCCAGCAGCCCTGGCCCCCAGAACTATGGCTACACCTTC	CASSPGPQNYGYTF
few	TRBV30	TRBJ1-5	.	TGTGCCTGGAGTGTATGGGGCGAGCAGCCCCAGCATTTT	CAWSVWGEQPQHF
.	TRBV6-2/TRBV6-3	TRBJ2-2	.	TGTGCCAGCAGTCCCCGGGCGGGGGCCGTCGGGGAGCTGTTTTTT	CASSPRAGAVGELFF
.	TRBV7-7	TRBJ2-5	.	TGTGCTAGCAGCCTGGACAGCCAAGAGACCCAGTACTTC	CASSLDSQETQYF
.	TRBV7-2	TRBJ2-5	.	TGTGCCAGCAGCTTAGGCGTAAGCGGAGGGTACCAAGAGACCCAGTACTTC	CASSLGVSGGYQETQYF
.	TRBV28	TRBJ1-4	.	TGTGCCAGCAGTTTAGCTGGCGGCGAAAAACTGTTTTTT	CASSLAGGEKLFF
.	TRBV5-6	TRBJ2-5	TRBD1	TGTGCCAGCAGTTTATTCCGGGACAGAGATCAAGAGACCCAGTACTTC	CASSLFRDRDQETQYF
few	TRBV5-1	TRBJ2-7	.	TGCGCCAGCAGCTTGGGAGCGGGCCCATCGAACGAGCAGTACTTC	CASSLGAGPSNEQYF
.	TRBV21-1	TRBJ1-1	.	TGTGCTTGGGAGAGACTTAGTACGGGGTGGGACACTGAAGCTTTCTTT	CAWERLSTGWDTEAFF
once	TRBV7-2	TRBJ2-1	TRBD2	TGTGCCAGCAGGCCCCCCGGGACTAGCGGGGGGCATAATGAGCAGTTCTTC	CASRPPGTSGGHNEQFF
.	TRBV28	TRBJ2-7	.	TGTGCCAGCGGAGTATACGAGCAGTACTTC	CASGVYEQYF
once	TRBV10-2	TRBJ2-7	.	TGCGCCAGCAATTCAGGTTCCTACGAGCAGTACTTC	CASNSGSYEQYF
.	TRBV4-3	TRBJ2-1	TRBD1	TGCGCCAGCAGCCAAGGGACGACAGGGAGCTATGAGCAGTTCTTC	CASSQGTTGSYEQFF
.	TRBV7-2	TRBJ1-1	.	TGTGCCAGCAGCTTATATCAGGGGACGAACACTGAAGCTTTCTTT	CASSLYQGTNTEAFF
once	TRBV10-1	TRBJ2-3	.	TGCGCCAGCAGCCCTATGCCCACAGATACGCAGTATTTT	CASSPMPTDTQYF
.	TRBV7-8	TRBJ1-1	.	TGTGCCAGCAGCTTAGTTGTGGGGGCGAACACTGAAGCTTTCTTT	CASSLVVGANTEAFF
.	TRBV9	TRBJ1-4	.	TGTGCCAGCAGCGTAGTCCCGTTTGGAGGCGGGGAAAAACTGTTTTTT	CASSVVPFGGGEKLFF
.	TRBV7-2	TRBJ2-3	TRBD2	TGTGCCAGCAGCTTAGTGTCGCTAGCGGGAGGCCCACAGGATACGCAGTATTTT	CASSLVSLAGGPQDTQYF
.	TRBV6-5	TRBJ1-1	TRBD1	TGTGCCAGCAGTAAGACAGGGGTGAACACTGAAGCTTTCTTT	CASSKTGVNTEAFF
.	TRBV21-1	TRBJ2-3	.	TGTGCCAGCCTCGTACCACACAACACTAGCGGGAGGTCCATAAAACGCACAGATACGCAGTATTTT	CASLVPHNTSGRSIKRTDTQYF
.	TRBV10-3	TRBJ1-5	.	TGTGCCATTTCACAGGGAAACAACAATCAGCCCCAGCATTTT	CAISQGNNNQPQHF
.	TRBV6-2/TRBV6-3	TRBJ2-7	TRBD2	TGTGCCAGCAGTATGACTAGCGGGAGAAACGAGCAGTACTTC	CASSMTSGRNEQYF